This TCR beta chain was observed in a study of cytomegalovirus exposure and HLA in healthy donors. Study as a whole: Genotyping showed roughly 77% of approximately 430 donors falling in the Caucasian-associated ancestry cluster. Study results and caveats: A link between a missense DCLRE1C variant and TCR beta V- and J-gene trimming emerged from a later analysis.

As to this clone: Its antigen is as yet unknown.

This PCR relied on a set of 60 Vbeta primers and 13 Jbeta primers. Using immunoSEQ multiplex PCR, the repertoire was profiled, and TCRdb retains in-frame clones only, with some absent. The table includes fewer than 250,000 clones, more than 65% detected once. The CDR3 totals 15 residues. Trimming took off 0 bases at V and 7 bases at J, with 13 bases between the two ends. The germline V gene has CDR1 LNHNV and CDR2 YYDKDF (reference sequence). This receptor was identified in a woman under 40 in good health and CMV-seronegative. The sample was PBMCs. This chain links TRBV15 with TRBJ1-5; D remains unclear. CDR3 in DNA: TGTGCCACCAGCAGAGATAGAGGAGGGCGCCAGCCCCAGCATTTT. This codes for CATSRDRGGRQPQHF.